These 32 T cell receptor beta chains originate from one sample sequenced in a study of blood T cell repertoires in COVID-19. Some clones are missing from TCRdb's copy, which holds only in-frame ones; the method was immunoSEQ multiplex PCR. The repertoire consists of under 250,000 clones, with roughly 84% occurring once and the leading ten covering roughly a sixth. Sequencing was performed on peripheral blood. The receptors stem from a man in his fifties with COVID-19, enrolled during active disease.

This clone was picked up one time. This rearrangement joins TRBV2 to TRBJ2-1, with 11 bases that match TRBD2. CDR3 length equals 15 residues. The trim removed 8 bases at V and 2 bases at J, leaving 5 bases unmatched. Germline V CDR1 and CDR2: SNHLY, FYNNEI. Here the CDR3 reads CASRNSGGAYNEQFF. CDR3 sequence (DNA): TGTGCCAGCCGAAATAGCGGGGGGGCCTACAATGAGCAGTTCTTC.

V gene TRBV18 combines with J gene TRBJ2-7, with D unresolved. Germline V gene lookup returns CDR1 KGHSH and CDR2 LQKENI. The CDR3 has 13 residues. V was shortened by 3 bases and J by 5 bases, with 11 bases between the two germline ends. CDR3 region: CASSPDLGDEQYF. The CDR3 nucleotides are TGTGCCAGCTCACCTGACTTAGGCGACGAGCAGTACTTC.

The chain joins TRBV7-7 to TRBJ2-5; 11 positions agree with TRBD2. Germline trimming cut 1 base from V and 2 bases from J; bases unmatched to any gene: 3. The length of the CDR3 is 16 residues. In germline, CDR1 is SSHAT, CDR2 FNYEAQ (reference sequence). For the CDR3, the DNA is TGTGCCAGCAGCTTAGGACTAGCGGGGCCGCAAGAGACCCAGTACTTC. Amino acids: CASSLGLAGPQETQYF.

This clone was picked up a small number of times. The chain uses TRBV4-2 and TRBJ1-2; TRBD1 aligns across 9 bases. Trimming at V came to 2 bases and at J to 8 bases, leaving 12 bases not matched to a gene. The germline V gene encodes CDR1 LGHNA and CDR2 YNFKEQ. The CDR3 runs 16 residues. The CDR3 protein is CASSQLGLQGAGGYTF. CDR3 in DNA: TGTGCCAGCAGCCAATTGGGTCTACAGGGGGCTGGAGGCTACACCTTC.

The chain employs TRBV10-3 and TRBJ2-2; 9 nucleotides match TRBD1. This CDR3 contains 16 residues. Germline V lookup: CDR1 ENHRY, CDR2 SYGVKD. Trimming at V came to 6 bases and at J to 1 base, leaving 6 bases not matched to a gene. CDR3 DNA sequence: TGTGCCATCAGCGAACCGGGACAGGGGAACACCGGGGAGCTGTTTTTT. This encodes CAISEPGQGNTGELFF.

This clone was picked up one time. V usage is TRBV29-1 and J usage is TRBJ2-3; D is possibly TRBD1 (6 bases). This CDR3 is 12 amino acids long. V shed 2 bases and J shed 9 bases, with 12 bases lying between them. The V gene's germline CDR1 is SQVTM and CDR2 ANQGSEA. CDR3 sequence (DNA): TGCAGCGTTGAATGGGGGCGCCCAACGCAGTATTTT. This encodes CSVEWGRPTQYF.

The gene calls are TRBV24-1 and TRBJ2-2, with 7 bases lining up with TRBD1. Trimming removed 4 bases from V and 0 bases from J; junction bases left unmatched: 7. CDR1 is KGHDR, CDR2 SFDVKD, per germline. The CDR3 has 17 amino acids. CDR3 region: CATSDHRDRANTGELFF. The CDR3 DNA follows: TGTGCCACCAGTGACCACCGGGACAGAGCGAACACCGGGGAGCTGTTTTTT.

The chain combines TRBV27 with TRBJ2-1; 7 bases agree with TRBD2. The CDR3 is 16 amino acids. After removal of 0 bases from V and 10 bases from J, the junction contained 12 bases not matched to a gene. From germline, CDR1 is MNHEY and CDR2 SMNVEV (reference sequence). CDR3: CASSLSWGLSSMEQFF. DNA for the CDR3: TGTGCCAGCAGTTTATCGTGGGGACTATCCTCAATGGAGCAGTTCTTC.

The chain couples TRBV6-5 to TRBJ1-1, with D perhaps TRBD1 (5 bases). Germline loops: CDR1 MNHEY, CDR2 SVGAGI. This CDR3 has 15 residues. V dropped 3 bases and J dropped 6 bases, with 17 bases sitting between them. DNA of the CDR3: TGTGCCAGCAGTTATAGTCCGGGGGACGAATCTGAAGCTTTCTTT. Amino acid sequence: CASSYSPGDESEAFF.

This chain uses TRBV30 with TRBJ1-1; 11 bases are shared with TRBD1. Trimming removed 5 bases from V and 4 bases from J; junction bases left unmatched: 6. The germline gives CDR1 GTSNPN, CDR2 SVGIG (reference sequence). This CDR3 spans 14 amino acids. For the CDR3, the DNA is TGTGCCTGGGATCGGACAGGGGGCATCACTGAAGCTTTCTTT. Amino acids: CAWDRTGGITEAFF.

The gene calls are TRBV5-1 and TRBJ2-6, with 10 bases that match TRBD1. Germline V gene lookup returns CDR1 SGHRS and CDR2 YFSETQ. CDR3 size: 19 residues. J was trimmed by 2 bases and V by 1 base; bases with no gene match: 9. Here the CDR3 reads CASSLTLGQGGAGANVLTF. The CDR3, as DNA: TGCGCCAGCAGCTTGACCCTCGGACAGGGGGGAGCTGGGGCCAACGTCCTGACTTTC.

The rearrangement links TRBV11-2 to TRBJ1-2, with 9 bases aligning to TRBD1. The germline V gene encodes CDR1 SGHAT and CDR2 FQNNGV. The V and J ends lost 1 base and 8 bases, in that order; junction bases with no gene match: 14. This CDR3 region has 17 residues. This CDR3 is CASSLVGLGDRETGYTF. The CDR3 DNA follows: TGTGCCAGCAGCTTAGTTGGTCTGGGGGACAGGGAAACGGGCTACACCTTC. The full variable domain, its missing parts supplied by reference TRBV11-2 and TRBJ1-2, is EAGVAQSPRYKIIEKRQSVAFWCNPISGHATLYWYQQILGQGPKLLIQFQNNGVVDDSQLPKDRFSAERLKGVDSTLKIQPAKLEDSAVYLCASSLVGLGDRETGYTFGSGTRLTVV.

The gene calls are TRBV7-6 and TRBJ2-3; 8 bases map to TRBD2. V dropped 0 bases and J dropped 0; count of bases not matched to a gene: 2. CDR1 is SGHVS and CDR2 is FNYEAQ in the germline V gene. There are 16 residues in the CDR3. CDR3 in amino acids: CASSLAASGSTDTQYF. CDR3 nucleotide sequence: TGTGCCAGCAGCTTAGCGGCTAGCGGGAGCACAGATACGCAGTATTTT.

This CDR3 reads CASSLARGRKNTGELFF. The CDR3 DNA is TGTGCCAGCAGCTTGGCGCGGGGGAGGAAAAACACCGGGGAGCTGTTTTTT. The chain is built from TRBV5-4 and TRBJ2-2; 7 bases map to TRBD2. V shed 0 bases, J shed 2 bases, and the junction held 7 bases outside the gene matches. The CDR3 is 17 amino acids. The V gene's germline CDR1 is SGHNT and CDR2 YYREEE (reference sequence).

The genes are TRBV12-3 or TRBV12-4 and TRBJ2-7; 7 bases are a match to TRBD2. The CDR3 is 13 amino acids. Trimming took 5 bases from V and 3 from J; bases not matched to a gene: 4. The CDR3 nucleotides read TGTGCCAGCAGTCTGCCGGGAGGCTACGAGCAGTACTTC. Amino acid sequence: CASSLPGGYEQYF.

Here the CDR3 reads CASSLAIGGLGNTIYF. In DNA form, the CDR3 reads TGTGCCAGCAGCTTAGCGATCGGGGGTCTTGGAAACACCATATATTTT. The rearrangement joins TRBV7-2 to TRBJ1-3; perhaps TRBD1 as D (5 bases). CDR3 length equals 16 residues. Looked up from germline, CDR1 is SGHTA and CDR2 is FQGNSA. V shed 0 bases and J shed 3 bases, with 12 bases lying between them.

This chain connects TRBV9 to TRBJ2-2; no firm D call. This CDR3 has 15 amino acids. Per the germline V gene, CDR1 is SGDLS and CDR2 is YYNGEE. The germline V and J ends were trimmed by 4 bases and 1 base, with 11 bases remaining between them. The CDR3 loop is CASSPYTGNTGELFF. DNA of the CDR3: TGTGCCAGCAGCCCCTATACCGGGAACACCGGGGAGCTGTTTTTT.

The chain links TRBV5-6 to TRBJ2-1, with 12 positions matching TRBD2. The germline V gene encodes CDR1 SGHDT and CDR2 YYEEEE. V trimming: 3 bases; J trimming: 6 bases; junction bases outside the gene matches: 10. This CDR3 region has 17 residues. The CDR3 DNA reads TGTGCCAGCAGCTCCCGGACTAGCGGGATACCCTTCAATGAGCAGTTCTTC. Protein product: CASSSRTSGIPFNEQFF.

A remark on this clone: Other DNA sequences in this specimen translate into the identical CDR3. Written as DNA, the CDR3 is TGTGCCAGTAGTATTGGGACAGGGAGCAATCAGCCCCAGCATTTT. Residues: CASSIGTGSNQPQHF. The chain employs TRBV19 and TRBJ1-5; 9 positions agree with TRBD1. The CDR3 is 15 amino acids. Trimming cost V 3 bases and J 1 base; bases outside gene matches: 1. Germline V gives CDR1 LNHDA, CDR2 SQIVND (reference sequence).

V usage is TRBV5-1 and J usage is TRBJ2-3; 10 nucleotides match TRBD2. The CDR3 spans 16 residues. Trimming removed 5 bases from V and 1 base from J; junction bases left unmatched: 7. CDR1 is SGHRS and CDR2 is YFSETQ in the germline V gene. CDR3 protein: CASRRTSGGGTDTQYF. CDR3 in DNA: TGCGCCAGCAGACGGACTAGCGGCGGCGGCACAGATACGCAGTATTTT.

This chain's CDR3 is CASSRQGASYQPQHF. The CDR3 DNA follows: TGTGCCAGCAGTCGACAGGGGGCATCGTATCAGCCCCAGCATTTT. This chain joins TRBV28 and TRBJ1-5; 10 bases agree with TRBD1. From germline, CDR1 is MDHEN and CDR2 SYDVKM. V shed 5 bases and J 5 bases; nucleotides not matched to a gene: 6. The CDR3 covers 15 residues.

This chain links TRBV19 with TRBJ2-1; TRBD1 agrees at 8 bases. Losses at the gene ends were 6 bases for V and 9 bases for J; bases not matched to a gene: 7. Germline V gene lookup returns CDR1 LNHDA and CDR2 SQIVND (reference sequence). The CDR3 sequence is 13 residues long. The chain's CDR3 is CASSRRGLGEQFF. The CDR3, as DNA: TGTGCCAGTAGCCGCAGGGGGCTAGGTGAGCAGTTCTTC.

The chain joins TRBV2 to TRBJ1-2; D unresolved. The CDR3 is 15 amino acids. Germline V gene data show CDR1 as SNHLY and CDR2 as FYNNEI. The ends were cut back, 6 bases at V and 6 bases at J, with 20 bases in the middle. DNA for the CDR3: TGTGCCAGCAGGTCGGCGGGGATCTGGGTTGATGGCTACACCTTC. It codes for CASRSAGIWVDGYTF.

The V and J genes are TRBV2 and TRBJ2-3; tentatively, D is TRBD2 (5 bases). This CDR3 is 15 amino acids long. The germline CDR1 and CDR2 sequences are SNHLY and FYNNEI. Trimming stripped 6 bases from V and 6 bases from J, with 19 bases between. The CDR3 DNA sequence: TGTGCCAGCAGAGGGCGGACTGGGGTTCGGGATACGCAGTATTTT. This codes for CASRGRTGVRDTQYF. The whole variable domain, filled in from reference TRBV2 and TRBJ2-3, reads EPEVTQTPSHQVTQMGQEVILRCVPISNHLYFYWYRQILGQKVEFLVSFYNNEISEKSEIFDDQFSVERPDGSNFTLKIRSTKLEDSAMYFCASRGRTGVRDTQYFGPGTRLTVL.

This chain links TRBV3-1 (or the pseudogene TRBV3-2) with TRBJ2-5; 8 nucleotides line up with TRBD2. Germline CDR1 and CDR2: LGHDT and YNNKEL (reference sequence). This CDR3 spans 13 amino acids. V was clipped by 1 base and J by 5 bases; unmatched bases: 0. CDR3 residues: CASSQGLAETQYF. CDR3 sequence (DNA): TGTGCCAGCAGCCAAGGACTAGCGGAGACCCAGTACTTC.

This clone is a singleton in its sample. V is TRBV19 and J is TRBJ2-7; 12 bases map to TRBD2. Germline values: CDR1 LNHDA, CDR2 SQIVND (reference sequence). V gave up 4 bases and J gave up 2 bases; unmatched junction bases: 12. The CDR3 has 18 amino acids. Written as DNA, the CDR3 is TGTGCCAGTAGTAAAGGGACTAGCGGGCGACCTATCCCCTACGAGCAGTACTTC. This gives the protein CASSKGTSGRPIPYEQYF.

The genes are TRBV2 and TRBJ1-5; the D gene is possibly TRBD1 (6 bases). The CDR3 sequence is 14 residues long. CDR1 and CDR2 from the germline V gene are SNHLY and FYNNEI. Trimming stripped 4 bases from V and 5 bases from J, with 12 bases between. Written as DNA, the CDR3 is TGTGCCAGCAGTGTGGGCCACAGGGATCAGCCCCAGCATTTT. It specifies CASSVGHRDQPQHF.

The chain uses TRBV27 and TRBJ1-5; 8 bases are shared with TRBD1. Trimming cost V 2 bases and J 0 bases; bases outside gene matches: 9. The CDR3 length is 18 residues. Germline V gene sequence: CDR1 MNHEY, CDR2 SMNVEV (reference sequence). This CDR3 is CASSLVQGAAYSNQPQHF. Here the CDR3 DNA reads TGTGCCAGCAGTTTAGTGCAGGGGGCGGCTTATAGCAATCAGCCCCAGCATTTT.

The chain links TRBV7-9 to TRBJ1-4, with a possible D match to TRBD1 (5 bases). CDR3 length: 17 residues. Germline V gene sequence: CDR1 SEHNR, CDR2 FQNEAQ (reference sequence). Trimming shortened V by 4 bases and J by 3 bases, and 18 bases separated the two germline ends. The CDR3 DNA is TGTGCCAGCAGCTCCCCCTCTGGGGCTAGGTCTAATGAAAAACTGTTTTTT. Its protein product is CASSSPSGARSNEKLFF.

In DNA, the CDR3 is TGCGCCAGCAGGGAAACTAGCGGGAGTATTTACGAGCAGTACTTC. It yields the protein CASRETSGSIYEQYF. This chain connects TRBV10-2 to TRBJ2-7; 11 nucleotides match TRBD2. The germline gives CDR1 WSHSY, CDR2 SAAADI. Trimming took 6 bases from V and 4 from J; bases not matched to a gene: 8. The CDR3 extends over 15 amino acids.

The V gene is TRBV18, the J gene TRBJ2-1, with 10 bases lining up with TRBD1. The V and J ends lost 4 bases and 6 bases, in that order; junction bases with no gene match: 6. Germline CDR1 and CDR2: KGHSH and LQKENI. This CDR3 spans 15 amino acids. Written as DNA, the CDR3 is TGTGCCAGCTCACTCCCGGGACAGGGGCTCAATGAGCAGTTCTTC. This translates into CASSLPGQGLNEQFF.

This chain links TRBV5-1 with TRBJ2-3; D possibly corresponds to TRBD2 (6 bases). Trimming took 3 bases from V and 1 from J, leaving 9 bases between them. CDR1 and CDR2 from the germline V gene are SGHRS and YFSETQ. CDR3 length: 14 amino acids. The CDR3 sequence: CASSSGDGTDTQYF. In DNA form, the CDR3 reads TGCGCCAGCAGCTCGGGGGACGGCACAGATACGCAGTATTTT.